Listed below are T cell receptor beta chains from one sample, sequenced in a study of blood T cells in healthy people across ages. TCRdb passed the 5' RACE reads through MiXCR, listing each CDR3 protein once. The sample records roughly 860,000 distinct CDR3 sequences, 60% to 80% being singletons. The specimen was blood. These receptors all come from a man aged 30-40 years in good health. CDR3s include the opening cysteine and the closing phenylalanine or tryptophan. D genes are given only for firm matches. Part of the rows lack a size; the others show once, few, many or a class for expanded clones.

D gene	clone size	V gene	J gene	CDR3 protein	CDR3 DNA
TRBD1	.	TRBV4-2	TRBJ2-5	CASSPSVQGAQYF	TGTGCCAGCAGCCCCTCCGTTCAGGGGGCCCAGTACTTC
.	few	TRBV13	TRBJ2-3	CASQGRNVLEDTQYF	TGTGCCAGCCAGGGTAGAAACGTCCTCGAAGATACGCAGTATTTT
.	.	TRBV12-3/TRBV12-4	TRBJ2-3	CASSFKGREPTDTQYF	TGTGCCAGCAGTTTTAAGGGTAGGGAACCCACAGATACGCAGTATTTT
.	.	TRBV11-2	TRBJ1-2	CASSPLRILPLYGYTF	TGTGCCAGCAGCCCGTTGAGAATTCTCCCCCTCTATGGCTACACCTTC
TRBD1	few	TRBV7-2	TRBJ1-2	CASSLTSTGFGYTF	TGTGCCAGCAGCCTCACCTCGACAGGGTTTGGCTACACCTTC
.	once	TRBV2	TRBJ2-3	CASMGQDGHTDTQYF	TGTGCCAGCATGGGTCAGGACGGACACACAGATACGCAGTATTTT
TRBD1	.	TRBV12-3/TRBV12-4	TRBJ2-1	CASTLGDSNVIGQFF	TGTGCCAGCACCCTAGGGGACAGTAATGTCATAGGGCAGTTCTTC
.	.	TRBV5-4	TRBJ2-5	CASSLRGAGEQETQYF	TGTGCCAGCAGCTTGCGGGGGGCAGGAGAACAAGAGACCCAGTACTTC
TRBD1	.	TRBV10-3	TRBJ2-3	CAISENRGADTQYF	TGTGCCATCAGTGAGAACAGGGGAGCAGATACGCAGTATTTT
.	once	TRBV28	TRBJ2-7	CASSPTELEQYF	TGTGCCAGCAGCCCAACAGAACTCGAGCAGTACTTC
.	.	TRBV20-1	TRBJ1-5	CSAQRFYSNQPQHF	TGCAGTGCTCAGAGGTTCTATAGCAATCAGCCCCAGCATTTT
TRBD2	.	TRBV20-1	TRBJ2-3	CSAQTSGGLTQYF	TGCAGTGCCCAGACTAGCGGGGGGCTTACGCAGTATTTT
.	.	TRBV9	TRBJ2-1	CASSPRAVTYNEQFF	TGTGCCAGCAGCCCCCGAGCTGTTACCTACAATGAGCAGTTCTTC
TRBD1	.	TRBV4-2	TRBJ1-5	CASSQDDRGATSNQPQHF	TGTGCCAGCAGCCAAGATGACAGGGGGGCCACTAGCAATCAGCCCCAGCATTTT
.	few	TRBV29-1	TRBJ2-1	CSVGGGVDNEQFF	TGCAGCGTTGGAGGAGGGGTGGACAATGAGCAGTTCTTC
TRBD2	.	TRBV20-1	TRBJ2-2	CSALSGGATVGELFF	TGCAGTGCTCTTAGCGGGGGGGCCACGGTGGGGGAGCTGTTTTTT
TRBD1	.	TRBV7-2	TRBJ1-2	CASSPPGGGGDGYTF	TGTGCCAGCAGCCCCCCGGGAGGGGGCGGGGATGGCTACACCTTC
TRBD1	few	TRBV29-1	TRBJ1-2	CSVERAWGQVDYGYTF	TGCAGCGTTGAGAGGGCTTGGGGACAGGTGGACTATGGCTACACCTTC
.	.	TRBV20-1	TRBJ2-1	CSARENEQFF	TGCAGTGCCCGGGAGAATGAGCAGTTCTTC
TRBD2	.	TRBV7-3	TRBJ2-5	CASSARGERGLEQYF	TGTGCCAGCAGCGCCCGGGGGGAGCGGGGGTTGGAGCAGTACTTC
TRBD2	.	TRBV12-3/TRBV12-4	TRBJ2-4	CASTPGTRPKNIQYF	TGTGCCAGCACACCCGGGACTAGACCCAAAAACATTCAGTACTTC
.	.	TRBV7-9	TRBJ1-2	CATEPDSPGGYTF	TGTGCCACCGAGCCGGACAGCCCAGGAGGCTACACCTTC
.	.	TRBV10-3	TRBJ2-7	CAISELQGYEQYF	TGTGCCATCAGTGAGCTCCAGGGATACGAGCAGTACTTC
.	.	TRBV16	TRBJ1-5	CASSQFRSSNQPQHF	TGTGCCAGCAGCCAATTTCGCAGTAGCAATCAGCCCCAGCATTTT
.	once	TRBV12-3/TRBV12-4	TRBJ2-7	CASSFLPLVRGEQYF	TGTGCCAGCAGTTTTTTACCCCTGGTTAGAGGCGAGCAGTACTTC
.	.	TRBV6-1	TRBJ1-4	CASSEMVATNEKLFF	TGTGCCAGCAGTGAAATGGTGGCAACTAATGAAAAACTGTTTTTT
.	many	TRBV4-3	TRBJ2-1	CASSQDPPSGGWDEQFF	TGCGCCAGCAGCCAAGATCCCCCCTCCGGGGGCTGGGATGAGCAGTTCTTC
TRBD1	.	TRBV28	TRBJ2-7	CASSGDRGLSYEQYF	TGTGCCAGCAGTGGAGACAGGGGGCTCTCCTACGAGCAGTACTTC
TRBD1	many	TRBV12-3/TRBV12-4	TRBJ1-5	CASSDGTGGPQPQHF	TGTGCCAGCAGTGACGGGACAGGGGGCCCGCAGCCCCAGCATTTT
.	.	TRBV5-1	TRBJ1-1	CASSFGDSEAFF	TGCGCCAGCAGCTTTGGAGATAGTGAAGCTTTCTTT
.	.	TRBV30	TRBJ2-5	CAWSSPQETQYF	TGTGCCTGGAGTTCCCCGCAAGAGACCCAGTACTTC
TRBD1	few	TRBV20-1	TRBJ2-7	CSAPGMRGHSYEQYF	TGCAGTGCGCCTGGAATGAGGGGGCACTCCTACGAGCAGTACTTC
.	few	TRBV15	TRBJ2-7	CATSGYTPSYEQYF	TGTGCCACCAGCGGGTACACTCCCTCCTACGAGCAGTACTTC
.	.	TRBV6-2/TRBV6-3	TRBJ1-2	CASSLKGEFSRDGSGYTF	TGTGCCAGCAGTTTAAAAGGGGAATTTTCGAGGGACGGTTCTGGCTACACCTTC
TRBD2	few	TRBV7-2	TRBJ2-7	CASSTGTKLYEQYF	TGTGCCAGCAGCACCGGGACTAAGTTATACGAGCAGTACTTC
TRBD1	.	TRBV29-1	TRBJ1-1	CSAGTGDTEAFF	TGCAGCGCTGGGACAGGGGACACTGAAGCTTTCTTT
TRBD2	.	TRBV6-2/TRBV6-3	TRBJ2-1	CASSIAGGGYNEQFF	TGTGCCAGCAGCATAGCGGGGGGGGGCTACAATGAGCAGTTCTTC
TRBD2	few	TRBV10-3	TRBJ2-1	CAISDPGTSGGRVEQFF	TGTGCCATCAGTGACCCCGGGACTAGCGGGGGTCGAGTGGAGCAGTTCTTC
.	.	TRBV2	TRBJ1-1	CASSDWPGAANTEAFF	TGTGCCAGCAGTGATTGGCCGGGGGCGGCGAACACTGAAGCTTTCTTT
.	.	TRBV5-1	TRBJ2-3	CASSLPTDNTQYF	TGCGCCAGCAGCCTTCCTACAGATAATACGCAGTATTTT
.	few	TRBV29-1	TRBJ1-1	CSVHDSHTEAFF	TGCAGCGTTCACGACAGCCACACTGAAGCTTTCTTT
.	.	TRBV18	TRBJ1-1	CASSPGREAFF	TGTGCCAGCTCACCGGGGAGGGAAGCTTTCTTT
.	.	TRBV4-2	TRBJ2-3	CASSQELDTQYF	TGTGCCAGCAGCCAAGAATTGGATACGCAGTATTTT
.	few	TRBV29-1	TRBJ2-6	CSVDLTGTWESGANVLTF	TGCAGCGTTGATCTAACCGGGACTTGGGAATCTGGGGCCAACGTCCTGACTTTC
TRBD2	.	TRBV3-1	TRBJ2-1	CASSQGLADYNEQFF	TGTGCCAGCAGCCAGGGGCTAGCGGACTACAATGAGCAGTTCTTC
TRBD2	few	TRBV29-1	TRBJ2-3	CSVEDRGLAGVSTDTQYF	TGCAGCGTTGAAGATAGAGGACTAGCGGGGGTATCCACAGATACGCAGTATTTT